Following are 9 T cell receptor beta chains from one sample sequenced in a study of blood T cells in healthy people across ages. A J-beta primer mix and a sample-barcoded 5' primer were used in a second PCR of about 7 to 12 cycles. TCRdb fed the 5' RACE reads into MiXCR, producing one record per CDR3 protein. The repertoire includes 700,000 to 850,000 distinct CDR3 sequences, around 36% of them detected once, and roughly 13% sits in the top ten. The sample comprised blood. The source of these receptors is a man between 18 and 29 years old in good health.

The chain has TRBV12-3 or TRBV12-4 and TRBJ1-6; 7 positions match TRBD1. Losses at the gene ends were 4 bases for V and 4 bases for J; bases not matched to a gene: 7. This CDR3 has 16 amino acids. Written as DNA, the CDR3 is TGTGCCAGCAGTTCTAGAGACAGGGTGTATAATTCACCCCTCCACTTT. Protein: CASSSRDRVYNSPLHF.

This clonotype came up a few times. The CDR3 sequence is CASSQDRGPAPYEQFF. CDR3 nucleotide sequence: TGTGCCAGCAGCCAAGATCGGGGGCCAGCTCCTTATGAGCAGTTCTTC. The J gene is TRBJ2-1, the V gene TRBV4-2; D is possibly TRBD1 or TRBD2 (6 bases each). The CDR3 consists of 16 residues. In germline, CDR1 is LGHNA, CDR2 YNFKEQ. Trimming stripped 0 bases from V and 8 bases from J, with 17 bases between.

This clonotype turned up a few times. This chain uses TRBV20-1 with TRBJ2-1, with 8 bases fitting TRBD1. There are 12 residues in the CDR3. V shed 2 bases and J 9 bases; nucleotides not matched to a gene: 3. The V gene's germline CDR1 is DFQATT and CDR2 SNEGSKA (reference sequence). The DNA for the CDR3 is TGCAGTGCTAGACCAGGACAGGGTGAGCAGTTCTTC. It codes for CSARPGQGEQFF.

About this clonotype itself: Just one base apart from a much larger clone, this may be a read error. The genes are TRBV14 and TRBJ2-7, with D tentatively TRBD1 (5 bases). The CDR3 consists of 15 residues. V shed 2 bases and J shed 2 bases, with 13 bases lying between them. Germline CDR1 is SGHDN and CDR2 is FVKESK. The CDR3, as DNA: TGTGCCAGCAGCCAAACCACAGGCTTCCCCTACGAGCAGTACTTC. Its protein product is CASSQTTGFPYEQYF.

In regard to this clonotype: This may be a read error: a much more frequent sequence differs by one nucleotide. The chain recombines TRBV5-1 with TRBJ2-1; no definite D call. V was cut by 3 bases and J by 8 bases, with 9 bases left in between. Germline values: CDR1 SGHRS, CDR2 YFSETQ. CDR3 size: 12 residues. CDR3 DNA: TGCGCCAGCAGCTGCGCCTTCGATGAGCAGTTCTTC. Translated: CASSCAFDEQFF.

This clonotype was counted only a few times. The chain is built from TRBV6-2 or TRBV6-3 and TRBJ2-5; 10 nucleotides match TRBD2. The CDR3 is made up of 19 amino acids. Germline CDR1 is MNHEY and CDR2 is SVGEGT. Trimming at V came to 4 bases and at J to 4 bases, leaving 18 bases not matched to a gene. CDR3 in amino acids: CASSFPASGGLTAGETQYF. The CDR3, as DNA: TGTGCCAGCAGTTTCCCAGCTAGCGGGGGACTTACGGCGGGAGAGACCCAGTACTTC.

As DNA, the CDR3 is TGTGCCAGCAGGAAGGCCGCCGGGACTGAAGCTTTCTTT. The encoded protein is CASRKAAGTEAFF. The chain is built from TRBV12-3 or TRBV12-4 and TRBJ1-1, with D hard to call. The CDR3 has 13 residues. Trimming removed 6 bases from V and 5 bases from J, with 13 bases in between.

The table lists this clonotype with many counts. V usage is TRBV7-8 and J usage is TRBJ2-7; D gene unclear. Trimming removed 4 bases from V and 5 bases from J, with 9 bases in between. Germline V CDR1 and CDR2: SGHVS, FQNEAQ. The CDR3 is made up of 12 amino acids. CDR3: CASSSIFDEQYF. The CDR3 DNA reads as TGTGCCAGCAGCTCCATCTTCGACGAGCAGTACTTC.

The chain links TRBV7-2 to TRBJ1-5; TRBD1 aligns across 9 bases. CDR3 length equals 18 residues. Trimming cost V 4 bases and J 2 bases; bases outside gene matches: 12. The germline gives CDR1 SGHTA, CDR2 FQGNSA. CDR3 loop: CASSSPQNRDRGNQPQHF. The DNA for the CDR3 is TGTGCCAGCAGCTCCCCCCAAAACCGGGACAGGGGCAATCAGCCCCAGCATTTT.